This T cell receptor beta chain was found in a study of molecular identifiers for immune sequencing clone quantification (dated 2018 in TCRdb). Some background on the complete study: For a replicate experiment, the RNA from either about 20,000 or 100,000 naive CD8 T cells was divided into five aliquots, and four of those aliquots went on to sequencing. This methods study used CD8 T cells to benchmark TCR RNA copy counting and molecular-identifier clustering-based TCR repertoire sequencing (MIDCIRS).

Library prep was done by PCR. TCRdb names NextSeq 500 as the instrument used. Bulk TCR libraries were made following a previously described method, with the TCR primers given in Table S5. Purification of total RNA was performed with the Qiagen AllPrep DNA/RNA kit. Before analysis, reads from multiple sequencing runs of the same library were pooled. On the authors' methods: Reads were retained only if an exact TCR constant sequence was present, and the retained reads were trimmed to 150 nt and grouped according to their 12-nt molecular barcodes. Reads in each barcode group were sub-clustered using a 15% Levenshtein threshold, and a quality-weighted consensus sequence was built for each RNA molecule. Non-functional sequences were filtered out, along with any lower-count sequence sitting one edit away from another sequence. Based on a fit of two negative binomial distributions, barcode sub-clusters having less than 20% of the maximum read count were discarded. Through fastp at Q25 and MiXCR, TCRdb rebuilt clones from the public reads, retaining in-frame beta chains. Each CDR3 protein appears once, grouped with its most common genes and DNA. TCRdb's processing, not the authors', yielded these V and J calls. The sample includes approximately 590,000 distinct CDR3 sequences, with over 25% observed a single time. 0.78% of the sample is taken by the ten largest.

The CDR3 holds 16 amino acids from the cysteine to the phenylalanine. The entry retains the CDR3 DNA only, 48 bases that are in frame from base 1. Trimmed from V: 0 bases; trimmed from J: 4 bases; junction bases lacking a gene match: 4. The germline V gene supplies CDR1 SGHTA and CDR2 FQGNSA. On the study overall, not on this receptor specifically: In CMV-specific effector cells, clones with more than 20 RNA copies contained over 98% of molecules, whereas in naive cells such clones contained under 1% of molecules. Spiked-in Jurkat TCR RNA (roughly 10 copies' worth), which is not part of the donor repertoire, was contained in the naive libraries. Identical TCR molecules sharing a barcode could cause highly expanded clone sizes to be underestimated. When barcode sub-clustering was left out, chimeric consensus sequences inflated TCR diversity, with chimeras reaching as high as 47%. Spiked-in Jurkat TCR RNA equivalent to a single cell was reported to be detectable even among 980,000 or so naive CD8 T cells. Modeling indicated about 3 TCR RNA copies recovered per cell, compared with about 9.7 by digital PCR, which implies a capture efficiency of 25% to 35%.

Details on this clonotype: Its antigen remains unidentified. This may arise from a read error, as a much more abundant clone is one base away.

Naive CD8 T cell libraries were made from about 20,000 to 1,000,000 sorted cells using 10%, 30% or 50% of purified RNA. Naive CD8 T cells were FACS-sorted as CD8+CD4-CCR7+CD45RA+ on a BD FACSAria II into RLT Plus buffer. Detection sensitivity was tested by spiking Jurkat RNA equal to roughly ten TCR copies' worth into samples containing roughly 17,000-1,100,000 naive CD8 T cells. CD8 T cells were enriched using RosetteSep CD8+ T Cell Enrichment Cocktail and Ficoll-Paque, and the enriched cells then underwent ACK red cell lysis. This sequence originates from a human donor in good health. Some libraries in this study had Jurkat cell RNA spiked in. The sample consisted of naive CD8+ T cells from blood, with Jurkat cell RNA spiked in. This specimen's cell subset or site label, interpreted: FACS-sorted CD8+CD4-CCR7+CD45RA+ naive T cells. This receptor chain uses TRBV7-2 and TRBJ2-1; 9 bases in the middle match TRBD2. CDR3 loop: CASSLAAGLAYNEQFF. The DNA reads TGTGCCAGCAGCTTAGCCGCGGGACTAGCTTACAATGAGCAGTTCTTC.